This T cell receptor (beta chain) stems from a study of PD-L1 blockade in urothelial cancer. Study information: Patients with male sex and bladder-origin urothelial cancer accounted for about 85% of the roughly 29 enrolled. Median blood clonality was 0.080, with 75,000 to 100,000 unique TCRs. Findings of the study overall: Clonality of blood TCR below the median before treatment predicted better survival.

Germline V gene lookup returns CDR1 SNHLY and CDR2 FYNNEI. V lost 4 bases to trimming and J lost 0 bases, with 16 bases between them. This CDR3 comprises 17 residues. Method: immunoSEQ multiplex PCR; TCRdb's copy keeps in-frame clones and lacks some. There are around 110,000 clones in the sample; approximately 90% occur only once, and 1.5% to 2% lies in the top ten. Documented time point: peripheral blood 6 weeks after treatment start. This clone was recorded only once. The target antigen is unknown. The origin of this receptor is a man aged 55 to 69 with urothelial cancer. V and J are TRBV2 and TRBJ1-5; D gene unclear. The input for sequencing was PBMCs, taken around atezolizumab (anti-PD-L1) treatment. The CDR3 DNA follows: TGTGCCAGCAGTGTTGGCTCAGGCGAATATAGCAATCAGCCCCAGCATTTT. Its protein product is CASSVGSGEYSNQPQHF.